Listed below are T cell receptor beta chains from one sample, sequenced in a study of cytomegalovirus exposure and HLA in healthy donors. Generated by immunoSEQ multiplex PCR, the TCRdb table keeps only in-frame clones and is missing some. This sample has roughly 130,000 clones, with 75% to 90% found just once. Sequenced input: PBMCs. These receptors all come from a man in his thirties or forties in good health and CMV-seronegative. Each CDR3 is given without its conserved first and last residue. Each record gives: V gene, J gene, CDR3 protein.

TRBV14	TRBJ1-2	ASSLLGPGQSYGYT
TRBV2	TRBJ1-5	ASSQQDRNQPQH
TRBV19	TRBJ2-1	ASSAVRLGRRARLYEQF
TRBV2	TRBJ2-7	ASSGQGRASQQY
TRBV6-6	TRBJ1-2	ASSTTGITDGYT
TRBV5-6	TRBJ2-7	ASSLGAGSYEQY
TRBV5-1	TRBJ2-6	ASSSSSGANVLT
TRBV7-2	TRBJ2-3	ASSLPAGTDTQY
TRBV27	TRBJ2-3	ASSYLRGPGTDTQY
TRBV5-6	TRBJ2-3	ASSRTSGGTDTQY
TRBV11-2	TRBJ2-1	ASSPRLAGGHEQF
TRBV6-6	TRBJ1-2	ASRSSNSYGYT
TRBV4-3	TRBJ2-3	ASSQDKVRDTQY
TRBV28	TRBJ1-5	ASSHILNQPQH
TRBV5-1	TRBJ1-1	ASRNLGGLSNTEAF
TRBV30	TRBJ2-5	AWSVPLDSFQETQY
TRBV6-5	TRBJ2-4	ASSSRRGKNIQY
TRBV28	TRBJ1-5	ASIMGQEEH
TRBV10-1	TRBJ2-1	ASSAQTRGWNEQF
TRBV6-4	TRBJ1-2	ASRVTGGAGYGYT
TRBV5-1	TRBJ2-7	ASSSFGGWEQY
TRBV5-4	TRBJ1-2	ASSLVLGGRPTAGYT
TRBV15	TRBJ2-5	ATSRDDRGPETQY
TRBV9	TRBJ2-6	ASSVANVLT
TRBV6-5	TRBJ1-2	ATAGYNYGYT
TRBV6-1	TRBJ1-2	ASSDRVPPTYGYT
TRBV10-1	TRBJ1-1	ASSRLRNTEAF
TRBV19	TRBJ2-6	ASSSLGANGLT
TRBV27	TRBJ1-2	ASSLRGIGISYGYT
TRBV6-1	TRBJ2-6	ASGDASSGANGLT
TRBV6-6	TRBJ1-5	ASSSTGQINQPQH
TRBV30	TRBJ1-5	AWQTGFGNQPQH
TRBV6-1	TRBJ2-7	ASSQIRGPYEQY
TRBV9	TRBJ1-2	ASSVDPAGGYGYT
TRBV28	TRBJ2-7	ASSLIPQGAYEQY
TRBV5-1	TRBJ1-1	ASSLVGGEAF
TRBV5-1	TRBJ1-1	ASSLEGRDTEAF
TRBV5-1	TRBJ2-3	ASSEKKPNRVGFTDTQY
TRBV7-9	TRBJ2-3	ASSGFRASGLTDTQY
TRBV5-6	TRBJ2-3	ASSSRGTDTQY
TRBV7-8	TRBJ2-7	ASSSPFQGSEQY
TRBV21-1	TRBJ1-1	ASSDPGQGPNTEAF
TRBV11-2	TRBJ1-4	ASSVNPGQPNEKLF
TRBV7-9	TRBJ2-5	ASSGRGSD
TRBV5-1	TRBJ1-1	ASSSTGSRTEAF